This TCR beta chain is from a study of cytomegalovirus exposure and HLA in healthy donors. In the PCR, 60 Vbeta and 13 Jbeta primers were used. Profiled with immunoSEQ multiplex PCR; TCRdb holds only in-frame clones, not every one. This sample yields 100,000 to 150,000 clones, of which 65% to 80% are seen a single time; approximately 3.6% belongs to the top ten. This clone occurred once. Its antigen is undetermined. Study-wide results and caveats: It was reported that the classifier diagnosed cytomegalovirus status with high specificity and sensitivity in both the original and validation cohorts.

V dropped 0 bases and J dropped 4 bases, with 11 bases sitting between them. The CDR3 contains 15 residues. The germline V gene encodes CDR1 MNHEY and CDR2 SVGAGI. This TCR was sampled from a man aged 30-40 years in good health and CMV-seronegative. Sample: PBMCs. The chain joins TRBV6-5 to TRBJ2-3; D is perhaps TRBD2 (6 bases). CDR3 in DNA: TGTGCCAGCAGTTACTCTGGGTGGGAGGCAGATACGCAGTATTTT. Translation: CASSYSGWEADTQYF.